A single sample is the source of the 15 T cell receptor beta chains below, sequenced in a study of blood T cell repertoires in COVID-19. TCRdb's copy holds only in-frame clones and misses some; the assay was immunoSEQ multiplex PCR. The sample lists 100,000 or so clones, 70% to 90% seen once, with about 2.5% in the top ten. Input material: PBMCs or T cells enriched from blood (not recorded which). The receptors were gathered from a woman between 45 and 60 years old who had recovered from COVID-19.

The chain couples TRBV28 to TRBJ2-1, with 8 bases fitting TRBD2. Trimming cost V 3 bases and J 2 bases; bases outside gene matches: 3. Germline V gene lookup returns CDR1 MDHEN and CDR2 SYDVKM. The CDR3 totals 15 residues. CDR3 in DNA: TGTGCCAGCAGTTTCCGGCGGGGGGCCTACAATGAGCAGTTCTTC. It translates to CASSFRRGAYNEQFF.

This clone has more than one count but fewer than ten. The chain employs TRBV11-3 and TRBJ2-7; D possibly corresponds to TRBD1 (6 bases). V was cut by 1 base and J by 5 bases, with 9 bases left in between. The CDR3 consists of 13 residues. Germline CDR1 and CDR2: SGHNT and YENEEA. CDR3 DNA sequence: TGTGCCAGCAGCTTAGCAGGGGCGGACGAGCAGTACTTC. Its protein is CASSLAGADEQYF.

The DNA for the CDR3 is TGTGCCATCAGACAACTAGCGGGAGGTCCAGATACGCAGTATTTT. Its translation is CAIRQLAGGPDTQYF. The V call is TRBV10-3, the J call TRBJ2-3; the match to TRBD2 covers 12 bases. The CDR3 extends over 15 amino acids. The V gene end was trimmed by 6 bases and the J gene end by 4 bases; junction bases not matched to a gene: 5. CDR1 and CDR2 from the germline V gene are ENHRY and SYGVKD.

This rearrangement joins TRBV10-3 to TRBJ2-3; TRBD2 matches 9 bases. The V and J ends lost 6 bases and 2 bases, in that order; junction bases with no gene match: 6. There are 15 residues in the CDR3. Germline V gene data show CDR1 as ENHRY and CDR2 as SYGVKD. This CDR3 reads CAISIAGASTDTQYF. CDR3 sequence (DNA): TGTGCCATCAGCATAGCGGGGGCTTCCACAGATACGCAGTATTTT.

The J gene is TRBJ2-3, the V gene TRBV24-1; TRBD1 matches at 11 bases. CDR3 length equals 15 residues. V gave up 9 bases and J gave up 3 bases; unmatched junction bases: 7. The germline V gene has CDR1 KGHDR and CDR2 SFDVKD. The chain's CDR3 is CATGVGTGGTDTQYF. The CDR3 DNA sequence: TGTGCCACCGGGGTCGGGACAGGGGGGACAGATACGCAGTATTTT.

V usage is TRBV30 and J usage is TRBJ2-1; weak D call: TRBD2 (7 bases). V was clipped by 2 bases and J by 4 bases, with 12 bases between them. CDR3 size: 14 residues. The germline V gene has CDR1 GTSNPN and CDR2 SVGIG (reference sequence). This CDR3 is CAWSRGGGYNEQFF. The DNA of the CDR3 is TGTGCCTGGAGTAGGGGGGGAGGATACAATGAGCAGTTCTTC.

V and J are TRBV28 and TRBJ1-1, with D perhaps matching TRBD1 (6 bases). This CDR3 region has 14 residues. The V and J ends lost 7 bases and 1 base respectively, with 13 bases between them. CDR1 is MDHEN, CDR2 SYDVKM, per germline. The CDR3 nucleotides read TGTGCCAGCAAACGCGGGGGGGCGAACACTGAAGCTTTCTTT. It yields the protein CASKRGGANTEAFF.

This clone was counted once. The chain has TRBV6-5 and TRBJ1-3, with D unclear. Between the trimmed V and J ends, which lost 2 bases and 3 bases, there was a span of 8 bases. This CDR3 is built from 14 residues. CDR1 MNHEY and CDR2 SVGAGI come from the germline V gene. CDR3 sequence (DNA): TGTGCCAGCAGTTACGCGGGCTTTGGAAACACCATATATTTT. Encoded protein: CASSYAGFGNTIYF.

The V call is TRBV5-4, the J call TRBJ1-6; 8 bases are a match to TRBD1. The J segment lost 7 bases and the V segment lost 4 bases, leaving 4 bases of the junction unmatched. Germline lookup yields CDR1 SGHNT and CDR2 YYREEE (reference sequence). This CDR3 contains 14 residues. CDR3 DNA: TGTGCCAGCAGCGGGACAGGCGTCAATTCACCCCTCCACTTT. Encoded protein: CASSGTGVNSPLHF.

The rearrangement uses TRBV27 and TRBJ2-6, with D perhaps matching TRBD1 (5 bases). V lost 5 bases and J 0 bases, leaving 20 bases between the germline ends. Per germline, CDR1 MNHEY and CDR2 SMNVEV (reference sequence). This CDR3 is built from 19 residues. This CDR3 reads CASSPVVGAGRSGANVLTF. CDR3 sequence (DNA): TGTGCCAGCAGTCCCGTAGTTGGGGCCGGGCGCTCTGGGGCCAACGTCCTGACTTTC.

The CDR3 is CASSRTSGGPDDYEQFF. Written as DNA, the CDR3 is TGTGCCAGCAGTCGGACTAGCGGAGGACCGGATGACTATGAGCAGTTCTTC. The chain has TRBV28 and TRBJ2-1; 10 bases are a match to TRBD2. V gave up 5 bases and J gave up 8 bases; unmatched junction bases: 15. Germline values: CDR1 MDHEN, CDR2 SYDVKM. The CDR3 is 17 amino acids.

The chain couples TRBV3-1 (or the pseudogene TRBV3-2) to TRBJ1-6; D ambiguous. The CDR3 sequence is 16 residues long. V was pared by 1 base and J by 5 bases, with 12 bases between. Germline-derived CDR1 and CDR2 are LGHDT and YNNKEL (reference sequence). For the CDR3, the DNA is TGTGCCAGCAGCCAAGTCCGTCCAGTCCATAATTCACCCCTCCACTTT. Protein sequence: CASSQVRPVHNSPLHF.

The chain couples TRBV12-3 or TRBV12-4 to TRBJ2-2; D is ambiguous. V shed 6 bases and J shed 4 bases, with 9 bases lying between them. The CDR3 is 13 residues long. The CDR3 DNA sequence: TGTGCCAGCAGCCTCGGTGGCACCGGGGAGCTGTTTTTT. Its translation is CASSLGGTGELFF.

This chain uses TRBV19 with TRBJ1-2, with 7 bases matching TRBD1. Trimming cost V 4 bases and J 0 bases; bases outside gene matches: 5. Looked up from germline, CDR1 is LNHDA and CDR2 is SQIVND (reference sequence). The CDR3 is 15 residues long. CDR3 amino acids: CASSTRDSPNYGYTF. CDR3 bases: TGTGCCAGTAGTACACGGGACAGTCCTAACTATGGCTACACCTTC.

This chain joins TRBV24-1 and TRBJ2-7, with TRBD1 identical over 8 bases. The CDR3 runs 14 residues. Germline lookup yields CDR1 KGHDR and CDR2 SFDVKD. After removal of 6 bases from V and 2 bases from J, the junction contained 5 bases not matched to a gene. As DNA, the CDR3 is TGTGCCACCAGTTCGACAGGGGCGGCCTACGAGCAGTACTTC. Its protein product is CATSSTGAAYEQYF.